The 11 T cell receptor beta chains below come from one sample, sequenced in a study of T cell responses to AZD1222 COVID-19 vaccine. Using immunoSEQ multiplex PCR, the repertoire was profiled, and TCRdb retains in-frame clones only, with some absent. The data contain roughly 100,000 clones, roughly 90% of them singletons. The sample here was peripheral blood, taken on day 0 of AZD1222 vaccination. These receptors were collected from an adult in good health.

The rearrangement uses TRBV7-9 and TRBJ2-3; 9 bases fit TRBD2. The CDR3 runs to 15 residues. In germline, CDR1 is SEHNR, CDR2 FQNEAQ (reference sequence). After removal of 7 bases from V and 2 bases from J, the junction contained 7 bases not matched to a gene. The CDR3 DNA reads as TGTGCCAGCACCCTAGGCGGGGGGGCCACAGATACGCAGTATTTT. It specifies CASTLGGGATDTQYF.

The CDR3 coding sequence is TGTGCCAGCAGCCGCCGGGACGACTTGGCCAACGTCCTGACTTTC. It codes for CASSRRDDLANVLTF. V gene TRBV7-2 combines with J gene TRBJ2-6; D tentatively fits TRBD1 or TRBD2 (5 bases each). CDR1 and CDR2 from the germline V gene are SGHTA and FQGNSA. Trimming removed 5 bases from V and 6 bases from J, with 14 bases in between. There are 15 residues in the CDR3.

V gene TRBV9 combines with J gene TRBJ1-2; D might be TRBD1 (5 bases). CDR1 and CDR2 from the germline V gene are SGDLS and YYNGEE. This CDR3 spans 17 amino acids. Trimming removed 3 bases from V and 5 bases from J, with 23 bases in between. The CDR3 here is CASSGARESAGGYGYTF. CDR3 in DNA: TGTGCCAGCAGCGGGGCCCGGGAGTCCGCCGGGGGGTATGGCTACACCTTC.

V usage is TRBV19 and J usage is TRBJ2-1; 9 nucleotides match TRBD1. The CDR3 sequence is 18 residues long. From germline, CDR1 is LNHDA and CDR2 SQIVND (reference sequence). V lost 4 bases and J lost 0; bases outside the gene matches: 10. The CDR3 loop reads CASSSPGQGLSSYNEQFF. The DNA of the CDR3 is TGTGCCAGTAGTAGCCCGGGACAGGGCCTCAGCTCCTACAATGAGCAGTTCTTC.

This sequence joins TRBV9 and TRBJ1-3; possible D gene TRBD1, 6 bases. Germline lookup yields CDR1 SGDLS and CDR2 YYNGEE. This CDR3 spans 17 amino acids. V was pared by 4 bases and J by 0 bases, with 17 bases between. The CDR3 sequence: CASSMKPGQDSGNTIYF. The CDR3 DNA sequence: TGTGCCAGCAGCATGAAACCGGGACAAGACTCTGGAAACACCATATATTTT.

A single count supports this clone. The chain uses TRBV5-4 and TRBJ2-2; D may correspond to TRBD1 or TRBD2 (5 bases each). Germline V gene lookup returns CDR1 SGHNT and CDR2 YYREEE (reference sequence). The V end lost 5 bases, the J end lost 0 bases, and 11 bases lay between the germline ends. The CDR3 consists of 15 residues. The CDR3 reads CASSSWGTNTGELFF. DNA for the CDR3: TGTGCCAGCAGTTCATGGGGGACGAACACCGGGGAGCTGTTTTTT.

V is TRBV5-1 and J is TRBJ1-1; D is uncertain. Germline V gives CDR1 SGHRS, CDR2 YFSETQ. The ends were cut back, 2 bases at V and 5 bases at J, with 13 bases in the middle. The CDR3 is 14 residues long. Written as DNA, the CDR3 is TGCGCCAGCAGCTTCCTTGGGTTTCAGACTGAAGCTTTCTTT. Its protein is CASSFLGFQTEAFF.

The gene calls are TRBV15 and TRBJ1-4; D uncertain. The CDR3 is made up of 15 amino acids. V lost 3 bases and J 2 bases, leaving 10 bases between the germline ends. CDR1 is LNHNV, CDR2 YYDKDF, per germline (reference sequence). The CDR3 here is CATSSALGTNEKLFF. The CDR3 DNA follows: TGTGCCACCAGCAGTGCCTTGGGGACTAATGAAAAACTGTTTTTT.

V and J are TRBV5-1 and TRBJ2-1, with D tentatively TRBD2 (5 bases). The germline V gene encodes CDR1 SGHRS and CDR2 YFSETQ. The CDR3 is 15 amino acids. Trimming took off 0 bases at V and 5 bases at J, with 12 bases between the two ends. The CDR3 spells CASSLGNVGDNEQFF. CDR3 bases: TGCGCCAGCAGCTTGGGGAACGTCGGGGACAATGAGCAGTTCTTC.

The chain carries TRBV11-3 and TRBJ1-1; a possible D gene is TRBD1 (6 bases). CDR3 length: 14 residues. The V end lost 5 bases, the J end lost 3 bases, and 13 bases lay between the germline ends. Germline lookup yields CDR1 SGHNT and CDR2 YENEEA. The CDR3 region has the DNA TGTGCCAGCAGCCCCCGGGGGCCCTACACTGAAGCTTTCTTT. Residues: CASSPRGPYTEAFF.

The J gene is TRBJ2-2, the V gene TRBV28; TRBD2 matches at 9 bases. Germline V CDR1 and CDR2: MDHEN, SYDVKM. This CDR3 spans 15 amino acids. Losses at the gene ends were 6 bases for V and 2 bases for J; bases not matched to a gene: 4. Here the CDR3 DNA reads TGTGCCAGCAGGCAGACTAGCGGAAACACCGGGGAGCTGTTTTTT. Amino acids: CASRQTSGNTGELFF. Looking up the rest from reference TRBV28 and TRBJ2-2 gives the full variable domain: DVKVTQSSRYLVKRTGEKVFLECVQDMDHENMFWYRQDPGLGLRLIYFSYDVKMKEKGDIPEGYSVSREKKERFSLILESASTNQTSMYLCASRQTSGNTGELFFGEGSRLTVL.